This T cell receptor (beta chain) came from a study of identical twins (dated by TCRdb to the mid-2010s). Regarding the study in general: To test whether fetal clonotypes persist, this study deep-sequenced TCR alpha and beta repertoires from monozygotic twins, from unrelated adults of various ages, and from cord blood. Replicate twin experiments were performed at different times using different library preparation protocols to rule out contamination. The paper's findings and limits, for the study overall: Zero-insertion analyses could be partly confounded by invariant T cells such as MAIT and iNKT, although diverse VJ usage argued against such confounding for most clonotypes. Conclusions relied on cross-sectional statistical analysis, since the same donors could not be followed over many years. Fewer insertions were carried by abundant cord blood beta clonotypes, a similar but weaker trend appeared in young adult naive repertoires, and no such trend appeared in memory repertoires. Recombination models systematically underestimated out-of-frame TCR alpha sharing in monozygotic twins but agreed with sharing between unrelated individuals. The excess sharing between twins in beta out-of-frame sequences was weaker because fewer shared sequences reduced the signal-to-noise ratio. Compared with coincidental sharing between unrelated individuals, out-of-frame TCR alpha sequences shared between twins showed an excess of sequences with low generation probability.

Only healthy Caucasian donors were included. Three unrelated non-twin adults were also sequenced: a male aged 18 to 29, a male aged 50 to 60 and a female aged 50 to 60. Miltenyi CD45RO+ enrichment and human naive T-cell isolation kits were used to isolate memory (CD45RO+) and naive T cells from PBMC. Concerning this clonotype itself: The antigen it binds to is not known. No base quality information exists; no much larger clone differs at one position.

The library was produced with 5' RACE. The sequencer was an Illumina HiSeq 2000. Template switching introduced a universal primer binding site; the final cDNA contained a unique molecular identifier, enabling accurate counting of TCR cDNA molecules. Specific primers in the conserved constant-segment region were used to synthesize first-strand cDNA for TCR alpha and beta chains. To control for contamination, each cDNA library was double barcoded with a SMART-Mk sample barcode plus Illumina barcodes. TruSeq adapter sequences along with Illumina sample barcodes were introduced in two successive PCR steps. TCR alpha and beta cDNA libraries were sequenced on the Illumina HiSeq platform with custom primers. The authors' pipeline ran thus. Unique molecular identifiers were extracted from raw reads with MiGEC, and CDR3 positions were determined with MiXCR. For each individual, recombination models were inferred using an EM algorithm with the repgenHMM and IGoR tools. The analysis of shared clonotypes was done with the tcR package in R, with sharing normalized by the product of cloneset sizes. To study raw recombination without the effects of thymic and clonal selection, out-of-frame nonproductive sequences were analyzed. TCRdb redid the processing of the public reads, applying fastp at Q25 and MiXCR, and retained in-frame beta chains. Every CDR3 protein is listed once, alongside the most common genes and DNA of its rows. The V and J calls follow TCRdb's processing rather than the paper's. For this sample there are 350,000 to 500,000 distinct CDR3 sequences; roughly 20% appear just once. Roughly 12% of the sample is held by the ten biggest clonotypes.

The V end gives up 3 bases and the J end 6 bases, leaving 4 bases in the junction not matched to a gene. The CDR3 runs 13 amino acids, cysteine and phenylalanine included. Just the 39-base CDR3 DNA is kept, in frame starting at base 1. Via the germline V gene (reference sequence), CDR1 is DFQATT and CDR2 SNEGSKA. This clonotype originated in a man in his forties or fifties in good health. The specimen was naive T cells sorted from blood. In light of the paper, this sample's cell subset or site label describes: cells isolated with a human naive T-cell isolation kit. The chain links TRBV20-1 with TRBJ2-1, and TRBD2 aligns with 8 junction nucleotides. The sequenced DNA: TGCAGTGCTAGCGGGGGGGCGGGCAATGAGCAGTTCTTC. Its translation is CSASGGAGNEQFF.